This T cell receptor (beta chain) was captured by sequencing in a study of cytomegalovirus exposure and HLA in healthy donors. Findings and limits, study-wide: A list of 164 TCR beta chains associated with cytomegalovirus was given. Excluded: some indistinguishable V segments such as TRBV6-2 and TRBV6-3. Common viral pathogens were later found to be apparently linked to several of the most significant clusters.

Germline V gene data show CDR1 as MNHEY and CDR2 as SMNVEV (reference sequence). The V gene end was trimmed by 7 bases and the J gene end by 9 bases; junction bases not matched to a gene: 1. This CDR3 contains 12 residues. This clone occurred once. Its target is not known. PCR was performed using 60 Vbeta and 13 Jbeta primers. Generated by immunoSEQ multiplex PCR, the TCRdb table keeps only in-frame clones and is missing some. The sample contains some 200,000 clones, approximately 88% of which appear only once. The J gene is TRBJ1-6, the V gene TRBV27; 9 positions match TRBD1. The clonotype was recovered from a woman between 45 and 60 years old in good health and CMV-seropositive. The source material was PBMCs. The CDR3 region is CASTDRGSPLHF. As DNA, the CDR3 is TGTGCCAGCACGGACAGGGGTTCACCCCTCCACTTT.